This T cell receptor (beta chain) was obtained from a study of CD8 T cells in Susac syndrome. RNA amounts of roughly 0.45 to 1 ug underwent reverse transcription with random hexamers. Amplification of TCR beta CDR3 was carried out by immunoSEQ multiplex PCR, which covered 54 Vbeta and 13 Jbeta segments. TCRdb re-called the immunoSEQ multiplex PCR reads with MiXCR, one entry per CDR3 protein. The sample holds roughly 250,000 distinct CDR3 sequences, about 96% seen once. Points on this clonotype: Its specificity is unknown.

Study-wide findings and caveats: CD4+ T cell repertoires in Susac syndrome lacked clonal expansion. As acknowledged by the study, its TCR sequencing and HLA analysis included a relatively small number of individuals.

CD8+ and CD4+ blood T cells underwent TCR beta sequencing. Trimming cost V 5 bases and J 2 bases; bases outside gene matches: 9. This CDR3 region has 16 residues. CDR1 SGHAT and CDR2 FQNNGV come from the germline V gene. This TCR derives from a human donor with Susac syndrome. This chain connects TRBV11-2 to TRBJ2-3, with 8 nucleotides matching TRBD2. Material: CD4+ T cells from PBMCs. The CDR3 sequence is CASSLRLATTTDTQYF. The CDR3 DNA is TGTGCCAGCAGCCTAAGACTAGCGACCACCACAGATACGCAGTATTTT.